The present T cell receptor beta chain was sequenced within a study of OX40 agonist ivuxolimab in advanced cancers. Using immunoSEQ multiplex PCR, the repertoire was profiled, and TCRdb retains in-frame clones only, with some absent. Of about 61,000 clones listed, more than 85% are singletons. The sequencing used CD4+ or CD8+ T cells sorted from blood, collected in a trial of the OX40 agonist ivuxolimab. The origin of this receptor is an adult with an advanced solid tumor such as melanoma, head and neck, liver or kidney cancer.

The CDR3 nucleotides read TGTGCCAGCAGCTTAGCTCATGGACGGCCCTACGAGCAGTACTTC. Translating it yields CASSLAHGRPYEQYF. The chain uses TRBV7-9 and TRBJ2-7; D is uncertain. Trimming cost V 0 bases and J 2 bases, with 11 bases left between them. CDR3 length: 15 amino acids. The germline V gene encodes CDR1 SEHNR and CDR2 FQNEAQ (reference sequence).